The rows below give T cell receptor beta chains drawn from one sample of a study of blood T cell repertoires in COVID-19. Measured with immunoSEQ multiplex PCR; TCRdb has only the in-frame clones, and not every one. Of approximately 480,000 clones in the sample, approximately 86% are singletons; the top ten hold roughly 0.72%. Input material: PBMCs or T cells enriched from blood (not recorded which). The receptors originated from a woman younger than 30 who had recovered from COVID-19. Each CDR3 is given with its conserved first and last residue. D genes are given only for firm matches. Clone size is stated in some rows and not others, as once, few, many or a class when expanded.

abundance	d_gene	v_gene	j_gene	CDR3nt	CDR3aa
-	-	TRBV2	TRBJ1-2	TGTGCCAGCACCTGGGACCCCGGGAGGGAAAGGGGCTACACCTTC	CASTWDPGRERGYTF
-	TRBD1	TRBV6-2/TRBV6-3	TRBJ1-2	TGTGCCAGCAGTTACGGCCTACAGGGGGACTATGGCTACACCTTC	CASSYGLQGDYGYTF
-	TRBD1	TRBV7-9	TRBJ1-5	TGTGCCAGCAGCACCGGGACAGGGGCTCAGCCCCAGCATTTT	CASSTGTGAQPQHF
-	TRBD2	TRBV30	TRBJ2-3	TGTGCCTGGAGCCGGGGGGAGGGATTCACAGATACGCAGTATTTT	CAWSRGEGFTDTQYF
-	TRBD1	TRBV11-2	TRBJ2-5	TGTGCCAGCAGCCTGGACAGGGTCCAAGAGACCCAGTACTTC	CASSLDRVQETQYF
-	-	TRBV6-5	TRBJ1-2	TGTGCCAGCAGATCAATAGGAGGGGACTATGGCTACACCTTC	CASRSIGGDYGYTF
once	-	TRBV6-1	TRBJ1-2	TGTGCCAGCAGTGTCGGGGGGTGGACCGGGAACTATGGCTACACCTTC	CASSVGGWTGNYGYTF
-	-	TRBV21-1	TRBJ2-3	TGTGCCAGCAGCAAAGAAGTAGGTAGCGGGGGCGGGACAGATACGCAGTATTTT	CASSKEVGSGGGTDTQYF
-	-	TRBV14	TRBJ1-3	TGTGCCAGCAGCCAAGTTCCGGGGTCGCCAAACACCATATATTTT	CASSQVPGSPNTIYF
-	TRBD1	TRBV15	TRBJ1-1	TGTGCCACCAGCACGGACAGGGGGTTTGGAGCGACTGAAGCTTTCTTT	CATSTDRGFGATEAFF
-	TRBD1	TRBV28	TRBJ1-1	TGTGCCAGCAATCTTGCGGCCTTCTACAGGGGAACTGAAGCTTTCTTT	CASNLAAFYRGTEAFF
-	TRBD1	TRBV5-5	TRBJ1-1	TGTGCCAGCAGCGGACAGGGCGCGAACACTGAAGCTTTCTTT	CASSGQGANTEAFF
-	-	TRBV5-5	TRBJ1-3	TGTGCCAGCAGCTTACCCAGGGGCAACACTGGAAACACCATATATTTT	CASSLPRGNTGNTIYF
few	-	TRBV5-1	TRBJ1-2	TGCGCCAGCAGCTGGGGGACACCAGAGGGCTATGGCTACACCTTC	CASSWGTPEGYGYTF
few	TRBD1	TRBV11-2	TRBJ2-2	TGTGCCAGCAGCCGACAGACAGGGCGACTCGGCGGGGAGCTGTTTTTT	CASSRQTGRLGGELFF
-	TRBD2	TRBV6-5	TRBJ2-1	TGTGCCAGCAGATCTAGCGGGGGATTTAACAATGAGCAGTTCTTC	CASRSSGGFNNEQFF
-	-	TRBV12-3/TRBV12-4	TRBJ1-6	TGTGCCAGCAGTTTTTCGGGGAATTCACCCCTCCACTTT	CASSFSGNSPLHF
-	-	TRBV30	TRBJ1-5	TGTGCCTGGAGTGTACGGGGGGTTCGGCATGGCAATCAGCCCCAGCATTTT	CAWSVRGVRHGNQPQHF
-	-	TRBV19	TRBJ1-4	TGTGCCAGTAACCTGGGCCGTAATGAAAAACTGTTTTTT	CASNLGRNEKLFF
once	-	TRBV2	TRBJ2-3	TGTGCCAGCGGGGGCCCGACCTACACAGATACGCAGTATTTT	CASGGPTYTDTQYF
-	TRBD2	TRBV7-9	TRBJ2-2	TGTGCCAGCAGCCGCTGGGCGGGGGGTAACACCGGGGAGCTGTTTTTT	CASSRWAGGNTGELFF
once	-	TRBV5-1	TRBJ1-1	TGCGCCAGCAGCCTCGACGGGGTCAGTGAAGCTTTCTTT	CASSLDGVSEAFF
-	-	TRBV6-2/TRBV6-3	TRBJ2-7	TGTGCCAGCAGTTACTTTCCCTCGACAGCGAGCTACGAGCAGTACTTC	CASSYFPSTASYEQYF
-	-	TRBV7-6	TRBJ1-6	TGTGCCAGCAGCTTTCTTAGCCCGGACAGAGGTTCACCCCTCCACTTT	CASSFLSPDRGSPLHF
few	TRBD1	TRBV9	TRBJ2-6	TGTGCCAGCTCAACGGGACAGCGAGTCTCTGGGGCCAACGTCCTGACTTTC	CASSTGQRVSGANVLTF
-	-	TRBV7-9	TRBJ2-2	TGTGCCAGCAGCTTCAGGGATGGCGGGGAGCTGTTTTTT	CASSFRDGGELFF
-	-	TRBV2	TRBJ1-1	TGTGCCAGGTCTTTTTTAAACACTGAAGCTTTCTTT	CARSFLNTEAFF
-	TRBD2	TRBV5-1	TRBJ2-1	TGCGCCAGCAGCCGGGAGGGATTCCCTAATGAGCAGTTCTTC	CASSREGFPNEQFF
-	-	TRBV7-9	TRBJ1-1	TGTGCCAGCAGCTTCCTAGTTGGCACTGAAGCTTTCTTT	CASSFLVGTEAFF
-	-	TRBV6-5	TRBJ1-6	TGTGCCAGCAGTTTCCTGGGGGCTAATTCACCCCTCCACTTT	CASSFLGANSPLHF
-	-	TRBV10-2	TRBJ2-7	TGCGCCAGCAGTGGCATTCGGTCCAACTACGAGCAGTACTTC	CASSGIRSNYEQYF
-	TRBD2	TRBV6-6	TRBJ2-5	TGTGCCAGCAGTTCTACTAGCGGGGGGCAAGAGACCCAGTACTTC	CASSSTSGGQETQYF
few	-	TRBV30	TRBJ1-2	TGTGCCTGGAGGGTCGGGGGATCGAACTATGGCTACACCTTC	CAWRVGGSNYGYTF
few	TRBD1	TRBV7-7	TRBJ2-5	TGTGCTAGCAGCTTAGAAGGGACAGCTCAAGAGACCCAGTACTTC	CASSLEGTAQETQYF
-	-	TRBV28	TRBJ1-2	TGTGCCATCCCATCCCAGGACAGCACGGGCGACGGCTACACCTTC	CAIPSQDSTGDGYTF
-	TRBD1	TRBV7-9	TRBJ2-7	TGTGCCAGCAGCGCCGACAGGGCCCTCTTAGGGGGCGAGCAGTACTTC	CASSADRALLGGEQYF
-	-	TRBV5-1	TRBJ2-5	TGCGCCAGCAGCTTGGTTGCAGGGGAAGAGACCCAGTACTTC	CASSLVAGEETQYF
-	TRBD1	TRBV6-2/TRBV6-3	TRBJ1-5	TGTGCCAGCAGTTCACCCCGGGACAGCGATCAGCCCCAGCATTTT	CASSSPRDSDQPQHF
-	-	TRBV7-2	TRBJ1-1	TGTGCCAGCAGCCCGCCGGGACAACCGAACACTGAAGCTTTCTTT	CASSPPGQPNTEAFF
once	-	TRBV3-1/TRBV3-2	TRBJ1-3	TGTGCCAGCAGCCGGTTCAGTCCCTCTGGAAACACCATATATTTT	CASSRFSPSGNTIYF
-	-	TRBV5-1	TRBJ1-1	TGCGCCAGCAGCCCCATCCTCAGGGGATCGAACACTGAAGCTTTCTTT	CASSPILRGSNTEAFF
-	-	TRBV30	TRBJ2-1	TGTGCCTGGAGTCTACAGGTGAATGAGCAGTTCTTC	CAWSLQVNEQFF
-	-	TRBV15	TRBJ1-5	TGTGCCACCAGTGGAGGGCAAGGTAGCAATCAGCCCCAGCATTTT	CATSGGQGSNQPQHF
few	TRBD2	TRBV6-2/TRBV6-3	TRBJ2-5	TGTGCCAGCAGTCTAGCGGGGGCAGAGACCCAGTACTTC	CASSLAGAETQYF
-	-	TRBV7-9	TRBJ2-7	TGTGCCAGCAGCCTCCGTCGTCCGGGGGACGGCGAGCAGTACTTC	CASSLRRPGDGEQYF
-	TRBD1	TRBV30	TRBJ1-6	TGTGCCGGGACAGACAACCCATCGAATTCACCCCTCCACTTT	CAGTDNPSNSPLHF
-	TRBD2	TRBV3-1/TRBV3-2	TRBJ2-5	TGTGCCAGCAGCCAAGAACCTAGCGGGGGGGCCGACCCACGGACCCAGTACTTC	CASSQEPSGGADPRTQYF
-	-	TRBV2	TRBJ1-1	TGTGCCAGCAGTGAAACTAGCTTTTACACTGAAGCTTTCTTT	CASSETSFYTEAFF
once	-	TRBV7-3	TRBJ2-7	TGTGCCAGCAGCTTAACTGGAGGGGAAGACGAGCAGTACTTC	CASSLTGGEDEQYF
-	TRBD1	TRBV27	TRBJ2-5	TGTGCCAGCAGTCGGGACAGAGAGAACCAAGAGACCCAGTACTTC	CASSRDRENQETQYF
-	TRBD2	TRBV10-3	TRBJ2-4	TGTGCCCTTGAGACTAGCGGGGTCGCCAAAAACATTCAGTACTTC	CALETSGVAKNIQYF
-	TRBD1	TRBV7-3	TRBJ1-5	TGTGCCAGCAGCTTAAACCGGGACATCGGAAGGGGGCCTCCCCTCCAGCCCCAGCATTTT	CASSLNRDIGRGPPLQPQHF
-	TRBD2	TRBV7-9	TRBJ2-7	TGTGCCAGCAGCTCCCCAGCGGGAGCGCAGTACTTC	CASSSPAGAQYF
-	TRBD1	TRBV18	TRBJ2-7	TGTGCCAGCTCACCGGTTTTAGCTGGACAGGGCCTCTCCTACGAGCAGTACTTC	CASSPVLAGQGLSYEQYF
-	-	TRBV5-1	TRBJ1-6	TGCGCCAGCAGCTTAGGTTCCAGGGTTAAGGGCTATAATTCACCCCTCCACTTT	CASSLGSRVKGYNSPLHF